One sample yielded the 21 T cell receptor beta chains listed below, sequenced in a study of blood T cell repertoires in COVID-19. Sequencing was performed with immunoSEQ multiplex PCR; in TCRdb, only in-frame clones are kept and a portion is missing. Of 120,000 or so clones listed, approximately 81% are singletons. What was sequenced was peripheral blood. The receptors originated from a man aged 60 to 75 with acute or convalescent COVID-19.

The V call is TRBV28, the J call TRBJ2-7; perhaps TRBD2 as D (7 bases). V was cut by 6 bases and J by 7 bases, with 19 bases left in between. Germline CDR1 reads MDHEN; CDR2 reads SYDVKM. The CDR3 contains 14 residues. The CDR3 bases are TGTGCCAGCAGGCCCTTGGGAGGGGGTAGAGAGCAGTACTTC. This translates into CASRPLGGGREQYF.

The V gene is TRBV29-1, the J gene TRBJ2-3; tentatively, D is TRBD2 (5 bases). The CDR3 loop spans 11 amino acids. Trimming shortened V by 7 bases and J by 14 bases, and 19 bases separated the two germline ends. Germline V gene data show CDR1 as SQVTM and CDR2 as ANQGSEA. DNA of the CDR3: TGCAGCGCCAAAATGGCCGGGAACAGGTATTTT. Translated, it gives CSAKMAGNRYF.

This sequence joins TRBV28 and TRBJ2-2; the D is unclear. The germline V and J ends were trimmed by 1 base and 6 bases, with 15 bases remaining between them. Germline V gene sequence: CDR1 MDHEN, CDR2 SYDVKM. The CDR3 spans 16 residues. CDR3 coding DNA: TGTGCCAGCAGTTTATTTATACAGTTCAGTCCCGGGGAGCTGTTTTTT. Amino acids: CASSLFIQFSPGELFF.

The chain recombines TRBV5-1 with TRBJ2-1; 14 bases match TRBD2. CDR3 length: 15 amino acids. Per the germline V gene, CDR1 is SGHRS and CDR2 is YFSETQ. J lost 7 bases, V lost 6 bases, and 6 bases had no gene match. The chain's CDR3 is CASTPGTSGSNEQFF. DNA of the CDR3: TGCGCCAGCACTCCCGGGACTAGCGGGAGTAATGAGCAGTTCTTC.

This clone is a singleton in its sample. The rearrangement links TRBV19 to TRBJ2-1; the D is unclear. The CDR3 covers 14 residues. Germline CDR1 LNHDA, CDR2 SQIVND (reference sequence). Between the trimmed V and J ends, which lost 3 bases and 8 bases, there was a span of 14 bases. The chain's CDR3 is CASSIPYRVHEQFF. CDR3 sequence (DNA): TGTGCCAGTAGTATCCCATATAGAGTCCATGAGCAGTTCTTC. The complete variable domain, with remaining parts taken from reference TRBV19 and TRBJ2-1, reads DGGITQSPKYLFRKEGQNVTLSCEQNLNHDAMYWYRQDPGQGLRLIYYSQIVNDFQKGDIAEGYSVSREKKESFPLTVTSAQKNPTAFYLCASSIPYRVHEQFFGPGTRLTVL.

The V and J genes are TRBV7-2 and TRBJ2-1, with 11 bases that match TRBD2. Germline V lookup: CDR1 SGHTA, CDR2 FQGNSA. This CDR3 contains 15 residues. V was clipped by 3 bases and J by 6 bases; unmatched bases: 4. CDR3 region: CASSLIAGGGNEQFF. The CDR3 DNA follows: TGTGCCAGCAGCTTGATAGCGGGAGGGGGCAATGAGCAGTTCTTC.

The chain carries TRBV29-1 and TRBJ1-1; D possibly corresponds to TRBD1 (6 bases). V was trimmed by 7 bases and J by 4 bases, leaving 25 bases between them. CDR3 length equals 16 residues. Germline-derived CDR1 and CDR2 are SQVTM and ANQGSEA. The CDR3 is CSARNPDSLRGTEAFF. In nucleotides, the CDR3 is TGCAGCGCCAGGAATCCGGACAGCCTTAGGGGCACTGAAGCTTTCTTT.

The chain has TRBV25-1 and TRBJ1-6, with unresolved D. Trimming shortened V by 1 base and J by 8 bases, and 3 bases separated the two germline ends. Germline loops: CDR1 MGHDK, CDR2 SYGVNS. CDR3 length: 12 residues. This chain's CDR3 is CASSESHSPLHF. In nucleotides, the CDR3 is TGTGCCAGCAGTGAATCTCATTCACCCCTCCACTTT.

As concerns this clone: A clone one base away is much larger, so this may be a read error. The sample has other DNA sequences that encode this CDR3 too. The chain combines TRBV18 with TRBJ1-2; D not resolved. This CDR3 is 13 amino acids long. Trimming took off 2 bases at V and 7 bases at J, with 11 bases between the two ends. Germline assignment: CDR1 KGHSH and CDR2 LQKENI. The CDR3, as DNA: TGTGCCAGCTCACCAAATACAAGAGGTGGCTACACCTTC. Translating gives CASSPNTRGGYTF.

This clone has a single count. The rearrangement joins TRBV27 to TRBJ2-3, with 9 bases fitting TRBD1. This CDR3 is 15 amino acids long. Germline V gene sequence: CDR1 MNHEY, CDR2 SMNVEV (reference sequence). After removal of 4 bases from V and 0 bases from J, the junction contained 2 bases not matched to a gene. The CDR3 coding sequence is TGTGCCAGCAGTTGGGGGACAGGGAGCACAGATACGCAGTATTTT. Its translation: CASSWGTGSTDTQYF.

The rearrangement links TRBV5-8 to TRBJ2-7; 7 nucleotides align to TRBD1. This CDR3 has 16 amino acids. Unmatched junction bases numbered 8, after V lost 2 bases and J lost 0 bases. In germline, CDR1 is SGHTS, CDR2 YDEGEE. As DNA, the CDR3 is TGTGCCAGCAGCTTTTACTACGGGGACAGCTCCTACGAGCAGTACTTC. Translating gives CASSFYYGDSSYEQYF.

V is TRBV25-1 and J is TRBJ2-7; 12 bases agree with TRBD1. The CDR3 consists of 18 residues. V was clipped by 2 bases and J by 1 base; unmatched bases: 9. CDR1 and CDR2 (germline): MGHDK, SYGVNS. The DNA of the CDR3 is TGTGCCAGCAGTGAACATAAGGGGACAGGGGGCAGATCCTACGAGCAGTACTTC. Its protein is CASSEHKGTGGRSYEQYF.

CDR3 nucleotide sequence: TGTGCTAGTGGTTCGGAGAACCGGAGGAGCACCGGGGAGCTGTTTTTT. Protein product: CASGSENRRSTGELFF. The V call is TRBV12-5, the J call TRBJ2-2; D is possibly TRBD2 (5 bases). There are 16 residues in the CDR3. Trimming shortened V by 4 bases and J by 4 bases, and 16 bases separated the two germline ends. Germline V lookup: CDR1 LGHNT, CDR2 FRNRAP.

This clone was recorded a few times. The chain employs TRBV5-8 and TRBJ2-7; 10 bases match TRBD2. CDR1 and CDR2 from the germline V gene are SGHTS and YDEGEE. Trimming took 1 base from V and 3 from J; bases not matched to a gene: 4. This CDR3 region has 15 residues. The CDR3 sequence: CASSLSGLADYEQYF. The CDR3 nucleotides are TGTGCCAGCAGCTTGTCCGGACTAGCGGACTACGAGCAGTACTTC.

V gene TRBV15 combines with J gene TRBJ1-3; 8 nucleotides agree with TRBD1. The CDR3 totals 18 residues. The V gene's germline CDR1 is LNHNV and CDR2 YYDKDF (reference sequence). The J segment lost 2 bases and the V segment lost 2 bases, leaving 11 bases of the junction unmatched. Here the CDR3 reads CATSRSFGQGGTGNTIYF. The CDR3 DNA follows: TGTGCCACCAGCAGAAGTTTTGGACAGGGTGGTACTGGAAACACCATATATTTT.

The genes are TRBV19 and TRBJ1-5; 10 nucleotides agree with TRBD1. The J segment lost 7 bases and the V segment lost 5 bases, leaving 14 bases of the junction unmatched. Germline V gives CDR1 LNHDA, CDR2 SQIVND (reference sequence). This CDR3 contains 17 residues. The CDR3 here is CASSVAYGTGVGQPQHF. DNA for the CDR3: TGTGCCAGTAGTGTCGCCTATGGGACAGGGGTCGGACAGCCCCAGCATTTT.

This chain links TRBV5-4 with TRBJ2-3; tentative D call: TRBD1 (8 bases). The CDR3 sequence is 15 residues long. Germline CDR1 is SGHNT and CDR2 is YYREEE (reference sequence). The V end lost 4 bases, the J end lost 4 bases, and 16 bases lay between the germline ends. In DNA, the CDR3 is TGTGCCAGCAGCCAATACAGGGGGAGGGCAGATACGCAGTATTTT. It yields the protein CASSQYRGRADTQYF.

This clone appeared a single time. This chain uses TRBV18 with TRBJ2-2, with D possibly matching TRBD2 (6 bases). Germline CDR1 and CDR2: KGHSH and LQKENI. The CDR3 runs to 15 residues. V lost 2 bases and J 4 bases, leaving 11 bases between the germline ends. The CDR3 region has the DNA TGTGCCAGCTCACCATATACGGGAGTCACCGGGGAGCTGTTTTTT. The encoded protein is CASSPYTGVTGELFF.

The rearrangement links TRBV6-6 to TRBJ1-6; no definite D call. This CDR3 region has 14 residues. Germline CDR1 reads MNHNY; CDR2 reads SVGAGI (reference sequence). V lost 1 base to trimming and J lost 9 bases, with 10 bases between them. CDR3 sequence (DNA): TGTGCCAGCAGTTACTTACAGATTGGTTCACCCCTCCACTTT. Protein product: CASSYLQIGSPLHF.

The chain joins TRBV5-4 to TRBJ2-2, with TRBD2 matching over 9 bases. This CDR3 is built from 16 residues. V was clipped by 4 bases and J by 1 base; unmatched bases: 5. Germline V gene lookup returns CDR1 SGHNT and CDR2 YYREEE (reference sequence). The CDR3 nucleotides read TGTGCCAGCAGCCCAGGACTAGCGAAGAACACCGGGGAGCTGTTTTTT. Its protein is CASSPGLAKNTGELFF.

This clone showed up just a few times. V and J are TRBV11-3 and TRBJ2-1; TRBD2 agrees at 8 bases. The CDR3 runs to 13 residues. V lost 4 bases, J lost 8 bases, and 4 bases stayed unmatched. The germline CDR1 and CDR2 sequences are SGHNT and YENEEA. Here the CDR3 reads CASSSPAGDEQFF. As DNA, the CDR3 is TGTGCCAGCAGCTCCCCAGCGGGAGATGAGCAGTTCTTC.